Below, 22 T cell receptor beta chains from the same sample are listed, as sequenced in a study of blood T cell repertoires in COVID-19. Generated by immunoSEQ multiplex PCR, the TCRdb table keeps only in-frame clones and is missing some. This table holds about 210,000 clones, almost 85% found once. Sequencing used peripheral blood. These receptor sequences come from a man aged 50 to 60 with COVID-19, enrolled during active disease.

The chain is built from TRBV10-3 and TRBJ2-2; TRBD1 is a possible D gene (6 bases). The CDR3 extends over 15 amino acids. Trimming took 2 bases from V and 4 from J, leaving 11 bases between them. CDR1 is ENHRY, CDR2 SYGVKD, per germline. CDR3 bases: TGTGCCATCAGTGAGGGCAGGGGAGCCACCGGGGAGCTGTTTTTT. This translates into CAISEGRGATGELFF.

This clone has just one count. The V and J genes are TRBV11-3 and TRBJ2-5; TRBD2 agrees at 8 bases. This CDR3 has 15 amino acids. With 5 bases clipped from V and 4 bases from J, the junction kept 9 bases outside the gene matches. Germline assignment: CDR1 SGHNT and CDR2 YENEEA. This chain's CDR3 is CASSLGTRGGETQYF. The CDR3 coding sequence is TGTGCCAGCAGCCTCGGGACTAGGGGGGGAGAGACCCAGTACTTC.

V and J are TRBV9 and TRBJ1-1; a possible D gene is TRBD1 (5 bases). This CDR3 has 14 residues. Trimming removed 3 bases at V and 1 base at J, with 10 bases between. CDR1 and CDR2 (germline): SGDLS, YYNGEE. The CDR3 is CASSGGGTNTEAFF. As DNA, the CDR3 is TGTGCCAGCAGCGGAGGAGGGACGAACACTGAAGCTTTCTTT.

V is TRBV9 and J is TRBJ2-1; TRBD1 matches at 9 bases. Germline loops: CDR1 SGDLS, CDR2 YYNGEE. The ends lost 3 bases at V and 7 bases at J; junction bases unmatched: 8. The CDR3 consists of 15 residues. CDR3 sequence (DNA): TGTGCCAGCAGCGCCCGGACAGGGGTATGGAATGAGCAGTTCTTC. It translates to CASSARTGVWNEQFF.

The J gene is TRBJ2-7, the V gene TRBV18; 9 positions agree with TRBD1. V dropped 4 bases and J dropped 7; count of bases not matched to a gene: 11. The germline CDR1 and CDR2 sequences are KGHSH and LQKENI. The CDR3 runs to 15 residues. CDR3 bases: TGTGCCAGCTCACTCGGACAGGGGATTACTAGTGAGCAGTACTTC. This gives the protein CASSLGQGITSEQYF.

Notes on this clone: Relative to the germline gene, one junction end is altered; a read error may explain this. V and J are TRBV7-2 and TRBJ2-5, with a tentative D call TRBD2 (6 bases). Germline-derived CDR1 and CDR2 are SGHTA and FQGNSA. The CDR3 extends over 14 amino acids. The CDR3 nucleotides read TGTGCCAGCAGCTTAGGGGGACTGAAAGAGGCCCAGTACTTC. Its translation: CASSLGGLKEAQYF. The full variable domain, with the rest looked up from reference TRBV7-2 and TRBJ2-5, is GAGVSQSPSNKVTEKGKDVELRCDPISGHTALYWYRQSLGQGLEFLIYFQGNSAPDKSGLPSDRFSAERTGGSVSTLTIQRTQQEDSAVYLCASSLGGLKEAQYFGPGTRLLVL.

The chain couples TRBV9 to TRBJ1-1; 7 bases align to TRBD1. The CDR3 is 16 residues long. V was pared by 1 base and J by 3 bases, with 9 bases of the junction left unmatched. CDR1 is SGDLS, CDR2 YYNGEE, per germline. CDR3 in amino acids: CASSVTTGDGYTEAFF. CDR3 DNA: TGTGCCAGCAGCGTAACAACAGGGGATGGTTACACTGAAGCTTTCTTT.

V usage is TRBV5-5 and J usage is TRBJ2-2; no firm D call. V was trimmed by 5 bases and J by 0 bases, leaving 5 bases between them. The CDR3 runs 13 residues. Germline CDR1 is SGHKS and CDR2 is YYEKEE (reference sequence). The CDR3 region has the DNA TGTGCCAGCAGTCTAACGAACACCGGGGAGCTGTTTTTT. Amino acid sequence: CASSLTNTGELFF.

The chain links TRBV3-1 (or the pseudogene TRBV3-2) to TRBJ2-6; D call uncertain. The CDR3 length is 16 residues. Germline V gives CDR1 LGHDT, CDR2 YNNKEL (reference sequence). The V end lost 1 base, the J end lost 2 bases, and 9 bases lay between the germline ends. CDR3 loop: CASSQGFSAGANVLTF. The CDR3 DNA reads TGTGCCAGCAGCCAAGGGTTCAGCGCTGGGGCCAACGTCCTGACTTTC.

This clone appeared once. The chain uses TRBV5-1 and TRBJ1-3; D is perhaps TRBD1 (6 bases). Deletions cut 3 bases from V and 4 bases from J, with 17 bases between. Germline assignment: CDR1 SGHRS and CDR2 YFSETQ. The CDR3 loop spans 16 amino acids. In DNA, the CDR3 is TGCGCCAGCAGCTCCGGACAGAGGGCGGGCGGAAACACCATATATTTT. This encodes CASSSGQRAGGNTIYF. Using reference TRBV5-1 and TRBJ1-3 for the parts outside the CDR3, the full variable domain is KAGVTQTPRYLIKTRGQQVTLSCSPISGHRSVSWYQQTPGQGLQFLFEYFSETQRNKGNFPGRFSGRQFSNSRSEMNVSTLELGDSALYLCASSSGQRAGGNTIYFGEGSWLTVV.

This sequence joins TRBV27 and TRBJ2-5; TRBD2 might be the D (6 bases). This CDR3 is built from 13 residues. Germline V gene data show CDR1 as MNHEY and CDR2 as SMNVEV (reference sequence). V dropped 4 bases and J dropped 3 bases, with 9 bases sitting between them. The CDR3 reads CASSWREEETQYF. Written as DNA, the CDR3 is TGTGCCAGCAGTTGGAGGGAAGAAGAGACCCAGTACTTC.

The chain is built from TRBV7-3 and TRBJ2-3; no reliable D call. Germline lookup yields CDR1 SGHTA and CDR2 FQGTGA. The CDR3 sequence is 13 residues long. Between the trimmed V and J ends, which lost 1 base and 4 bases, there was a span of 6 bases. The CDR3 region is CASSLRPADTQYF. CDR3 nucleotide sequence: TGTGCCAGCAGCTTAAGGCCCGCAGATACGCAGTATTTT.

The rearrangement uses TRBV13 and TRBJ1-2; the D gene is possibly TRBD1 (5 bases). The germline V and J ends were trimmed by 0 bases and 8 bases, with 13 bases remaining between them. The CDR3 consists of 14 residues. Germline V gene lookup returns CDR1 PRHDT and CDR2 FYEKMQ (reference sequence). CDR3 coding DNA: TGTGCCAGCAGCTTAGGCATCAGGGATGGCGGCTACACCTTC. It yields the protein CASSLGIRDGGYTF.

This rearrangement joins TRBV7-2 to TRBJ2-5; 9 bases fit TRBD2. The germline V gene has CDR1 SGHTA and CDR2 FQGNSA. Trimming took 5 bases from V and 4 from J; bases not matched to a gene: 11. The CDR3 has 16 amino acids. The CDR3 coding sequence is TGTGCCAGCAGCCCCCAGCGGGGGGCGGGAGTAGAGACCCAGTACTTC. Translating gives CASSPQRGAGVETQYF.

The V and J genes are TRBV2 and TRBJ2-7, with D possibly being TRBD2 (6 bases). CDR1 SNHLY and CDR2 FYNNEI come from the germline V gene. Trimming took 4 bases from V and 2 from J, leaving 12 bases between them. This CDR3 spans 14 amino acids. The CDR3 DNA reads TGTGCCAGCAGTGTGGTACTAGCCCCCTACGAGCAGTACTTC. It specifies CASSVVLAPYEQYF.

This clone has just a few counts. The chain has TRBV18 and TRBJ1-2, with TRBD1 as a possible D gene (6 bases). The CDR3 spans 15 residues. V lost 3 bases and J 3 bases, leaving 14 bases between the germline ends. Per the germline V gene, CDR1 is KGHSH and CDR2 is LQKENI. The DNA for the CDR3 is TGTGCCAGCTCACCTGGGCCCGAGGGGGACTATGGCTACACCTTC. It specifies CASSPGPEGDYGYTF.

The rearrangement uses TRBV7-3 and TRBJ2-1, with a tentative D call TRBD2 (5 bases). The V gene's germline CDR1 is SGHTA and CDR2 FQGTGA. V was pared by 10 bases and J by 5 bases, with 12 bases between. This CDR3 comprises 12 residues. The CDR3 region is CAIPWRNNEQFF. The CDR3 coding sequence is TGTGCCATTCCGTGGAGGAACAATGAGCAGTTCTTC.

In nucleotides, the CDR3 is TGTGCCACCGCCCCTGCAGGGGGTATTGTCAATCAGCCCCAGCATTTT. The encoded protein is CATAPAGGIVNQPQHF. The chain is built from TRBV7-2 and TRBJ1-5; 7 bases match TRBD1. With 10 bases clipped from V and 3 bases from J, the junction kept 15 bases outside the gene matches. The CDR3 has 16 amino acids. Germline V lookup: CDR1 SGHTA, CDR2 FQGNSA.

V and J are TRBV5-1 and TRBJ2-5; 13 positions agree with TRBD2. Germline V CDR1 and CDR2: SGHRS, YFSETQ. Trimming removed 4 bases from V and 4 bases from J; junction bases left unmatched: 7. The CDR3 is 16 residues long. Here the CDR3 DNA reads TGCGCCAGCAGCCAAACTAGCGGGGGGGCCGTAGAGACCCAGTACTTC. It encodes CASSQTSGGAVETQYF.

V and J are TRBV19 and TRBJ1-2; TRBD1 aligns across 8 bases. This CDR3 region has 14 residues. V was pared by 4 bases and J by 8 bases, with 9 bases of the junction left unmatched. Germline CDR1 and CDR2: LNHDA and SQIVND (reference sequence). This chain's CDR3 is CASSTDLTGVGYTF. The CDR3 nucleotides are TGTGCCAGTAGTACCGACCTGACAGGGGTAGGCTACACCTTC.

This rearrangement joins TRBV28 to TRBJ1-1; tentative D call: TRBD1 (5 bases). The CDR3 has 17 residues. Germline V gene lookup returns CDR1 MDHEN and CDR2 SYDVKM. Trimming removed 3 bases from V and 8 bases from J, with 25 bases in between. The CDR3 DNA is TGTGCCAGCAGTTTGGGCCCAACCCAGGGCGTAGGACGGGAAGCTTTCTTT. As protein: CASSLGPTQGVGREAFF.

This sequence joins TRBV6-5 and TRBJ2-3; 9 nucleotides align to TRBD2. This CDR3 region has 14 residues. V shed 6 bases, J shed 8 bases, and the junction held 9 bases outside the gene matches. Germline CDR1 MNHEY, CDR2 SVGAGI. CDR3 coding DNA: TGTGCCAGCAGACCTAGCGGGGCCGTCGGTACGCAGTATTTT. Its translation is CASRPSGAVGTQYF.